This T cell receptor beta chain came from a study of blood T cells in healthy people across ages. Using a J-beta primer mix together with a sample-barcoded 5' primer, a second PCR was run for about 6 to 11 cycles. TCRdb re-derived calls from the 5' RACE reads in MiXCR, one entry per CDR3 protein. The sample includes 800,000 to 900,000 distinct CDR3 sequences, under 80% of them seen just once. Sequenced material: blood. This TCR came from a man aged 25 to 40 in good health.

The CDR3, as DNA: TGCGCCAGCAGCCACGCTTCAGAACAGGCCGAGCAGTACTTC. Translated: CASSHASEQAEQYF. V is TRBV5-1 and J is TRBJ2-5, with D perhaps TRBD1 (5 bases). The J call could be wrong; TRBJ2-7 is a better fit for the DNA end. Germline V gene data show CDR1 as SGHRS and CDR2 as YFSETQ. The CDR3 consists of 14 residues.